These 11 T cell receptor beta chains were all obtained from the same sample, sequenced in a study of patients and donors after allogeneic stem cell transplantation. TCRdb called the RT-PCR reads again in MiXCR, with one record for every CDR3 protein. Of roughly 960,000 distinct CDR3 sequences listed, over 15% are singletons. Sequenced sample: blood, either unsorted or a sorted T cell fraction (not recorded which). The receptors here all came from a human donor who was either an allogeneic HSCT recipient or a stem cell or donor lymphocyte infusion donor (not recorded which). It is not recorded whose cells these are; they may come from a transplant donor.

V and J are TRBV11-2 and TRBJ2-1; 11 bases line up with TRBD2. CDR1 is SGHAT and CDR2 is FQNNGV in the germline V gene. This CDR3 is 15 amino acids long. J was trimmed by 6 bases and V by 4 bases; bases with no gene match: 5. Here the CDR3 DNA reads TGTGCCAGCAGCTCGCTAGCGGGGGGTTCCAATGAGCAGTTCTTC. It codes for CASSSLAGGSNEQFF.

The chain recombines TRBV12-3 or TRBV12-4 with TRBJ2-1; possible D gene TRBD2, 5 bases. V lost 5 bases, J lost 2 bases, and 7 bases lay in between. The CDR3 has 13 amino acids. CDR3 in amino acids: CASSPAAYNEQFF. The DNA of the CDR3 is TGTGCCAGCAGTCCAGCGGCCTACAATGAGCAGTTCTTC.

This clonotype was observed a few times. The rearrangement links TRBV10-3 to TRBJ2-2, with D perhaps TRBD1 (5 bases). CDR1 ENHRY and CDR2 SYGVKD come from the germline V gene. This CDR3 is 15 amino acids long. V lost 10 bases and J lost 4, with 19 bases in between. CDR3 sequence: CATVPSGFRTGELFF. The CDR3 coding sequence is TGTGCCACCGTGCCTTCAGGGTTTCGCACCGGGGAGCTGTTTTTT.

The gene calls are TRBV24-1 and TRBJ2-1, with 10 nucleotides matching TRBD1. The V and J ends lost 3 bases and 6 bases, in that order; junction bases with no gene match: 10. Germline-derived CDR1 and CDR2 are KGHDR and SFDVKD. There are 17 residues in the CDR3. The DNA of the CDR3 is TGTGCCACCAGTGATCACAGCAGGACAGGGGGGAGCAATGAGCAGTTCTTC. Translated: CATSDHSRTGGSNEQFF.

This clonotype was detected a few times. The V and J genes are TRBV5-1 and TRBJ2-5, with 9 bases that match TRBD1. V lost 1 base and J lost 2; bases outside the gene matches: 3. Per the germline V gene, CDR1 is SGHRS and CDR2 is YFSETQ. CDR3 size: 15 residues. The CDR3 DNA reads TGCGCCAGCAGCTTGACAGGGGGCGGGCAAGAGACCCAGTACTTC. Encoded protein: CASSLTGGGQETQYF.

At least ten counts were recorded for this clonotype. The rearrangement uses TRBV7-9 and TRBJ2-7, with a weak D call TRBD2 (5 bases). The CDR3 totals 13 residues. The V gene's germline CDR1 is SEHNR and CDR2 FQNEAQ (reference sequence). Trimming removed 4 bases from V and 6 bases from J, with 13 bases in between. The CDR3: CASSSPPGIEQYF. The CDR3, as DNA: TGTGCCAGCAGCTCTCCTCCCGGGATCGAGCAGTACTTC.

This clonotype was detected only a few times. The chain links TRBV19 to TRBJ1-5; maybe TRBD1 (6 bases). This CDR3 comprises 17 residues. The V gene's germline CDR1 is LNHDA and CDR2 SQIVND (reference sequence). V was pared by 2 bases and J by 0 bases, with 14 bases between. The CDR3 is CASSIKGGGDSNQPQHF. The DNA of the CDR3 is TGTGCCAGTAGTATAAAGGGAGGGGGGGATAGCAATCAGCCCCAGCATTTT.

The sample holds a few counts of this clonotype. The chain employs TRBV4-1 and TRBJ1-4; 8 bases map to TRBD1. CDR1 MGHRA and CDR2 YSYEKL come from the germline V gene. The CDR3 length is 16 residues. With 6 bases clipped from V and 2 bases from J, the junction kept 8 bases outside the gene matches. CDR3 sequence reads: CASRGQAGFTNEKLFF. CDR3 nucleotides: TGCGCCAGCAGGGGACAGGCCGGGTTTACTAATGAAAAACTGTTTTTT.

This clonotype has a handful of counts. The CDR3 nucleotides are TGTGCCAGCAGTTCCCTTTCTGATAGGGCTGAAGCTTTCTTT. It specifies CASSSLSDRAEAFF. The chain uses TRBV12-3 or TRBV12-4 and TRBJ1-1; D gene uncertain. V lost 4 bases and J lost 6, with 15 bases in between. The CDR3 runs to 14 residues.

Written as DNA, the CDR3 is TGTGCCAGCAGCGGAGGTTCAACCACAGATACGCAGTATTTT. Protein: CASSGGSTTDTQYF. The V gene is TRBV9, the J gene TRBJ2-3; D call uncertain. The germline V and J ends were trimmed by 3 bases and 2 bases, with 10 bases remaining between them. This CDR3 is built from 14 residues. Germline V lookup: CDR1 SGDLS, CDR2 YYNGEE.

This chain connects TRBV20-1 to TRBJ2-7; either TRBD1 or TRBD2 may fit D (5 bases each). Germline CDR1 DFQATT, CDR2 SNEGSKA (reference sequence). V shed 1 base and J shed 3 bases, with 13 bases lying between them. This CDR3 is built from 14 residues. The DNA for the CDR3 is TGCAGTGCTAGAGGACAGAGAGGGATCTACGAGCAGTACTTC. Its protein product is CSARGQRGIYEQYF.